What follows is one T cell receptor beta chain and its context. This sample was included in a study of blood T cell repertoires in COVID-19. Study in general: Acute and convalescent COVID-19 specimens originated in the United States, Italy and Spain. PBMCs, B-cell-depleted T cells, or T cells were the source of the cDNA or gDNA that made up the material.

Study processing details: Amplified reference gene primers provided the basis for estimating nucleated cell counts. Some clones are missing from TCRdb's copy, which holds only in-frame ones; the method was immunoSEQ multiplex PCR. Clonal size and the V and J genes are those of that table, whereas D and trimming came from the DNA. This repertoire shows about 46,000 clones, approximately 83% found once; its top ten account for 15% to 18%. Trimming took off 2 bases at V and 2 bases at J, with 10 bases between the two ends. This CDR3 spans 14 amino acids. The germline gives CDR1 SGHTA, CDR2 FQGNSA. The TCR was taken from a human donor in a cohort sampled during active COVID-19. The donor label of this sample is uncertain. The sequenced material came from peripheral blood. The rearrangement uses TRBV7-2 and TRBJ2-7; D is unclear. The CDR3 spells CASSLSTPTYEQYF. The CDR3 nucleotides read TGTGCCAGCAGCTTATCAACCCCTACCTACGAGCAGTACTTC.